This T cell receptor (beta chain) was documented in a study of T cell changes during pregnancy in multiple sclerosis. Sequencing was performed with immunoSEQ multiplex PCR; in TCRdb, only in-frame clones are kept and a portion is missing. The sample lists under 55,000 clones; roughly 92% were seen once. Sequencing was performed on CD4+ T cells from peripheral blood mononuclear cells, taken before pregnancy. The receptor was derived from a female donor with multiple sclerosis, enrolled in a pregnancy study.

CDR3 DNA sequence: TGTGCCAGCTCACCTACAGGGGGCGAGCCCCAGCATTTT. This codes for CASSPTGGEPQHF. The V gene is TRBV18, the J gene TRBJ1-5; 9 nucleotides match TRBD1. In germline, CDR1 is KGHSH, CDR2 LQKENI. CDR3 length equals 13 residues. V was pared by 3 bases and J by 8 bases, with 2 bases of the junction left unmatched.